This TCR beta chain was identified in a study of human T cells and chemical hapten exposure. Study details: Weekly scalp doses of diphenylcyclopropenone were given to patients during the roughly 24-week study.

In this sample, this clonotype turned up a few times. The V end lost 1 base, the J end lost 3 bases, and 4 bases lay between the germline ends. CDR1 SGHVS and CDR2 FQNEAQ come from the germline V gene. CDR3 size: 13 residues. Time point described: patch test 2, 6 weeks after DPC sensitization. Treatment: therapeutic diphenylcyclopropenone sensitization with weekly scalp DPC. In the authors' workflow: From about 20,000 to 690,000 TCRs were found per sample, with a median of roughly 89,000. TCRdb itself ran the RACE reads through MiXCR, one entry per CDR3 protein. These V and J calls are TCRdb output, not the study's own analysis. Among roughly 380,000 distinct CDR3 sequences listed, roughly 6.3% were seen once.

The source is a woman under 30 with alopecia areata. Some clones in this sample may be carry-over from other donors' samples. The sequenced sample was whole blood, obtained in connection with sensitization to the hapten diphenylcyclopropenone (DPC). The chain combines TRBV7-8 with TRBJ1-5, with D uncertain. The chain's CDR3 is CASSLEANQPQHF. CDR3 coding DNA: TGTGCCAGCAGCTTAGAAGCCAATCAGCCCCAGCATTTT.